This is a list of T cell receptor beta chains from one sample in a study of blood T cell repertoires in COVID-19. Measured with immunoSEQ multiplex PCR; TCRdb has only the in-frame clones, and not every one. The sample consists of fewer than 200,000 clones, about 85% of them appearing once. The sequenced sample was peripheral blood. The receptor source for this set is a man in his sixties who had recovered from COVID-19. Each CDR3 is given with its conserved first and last residue. D genes are given only for firm matches. Clone size is not always given. Where it is, it says once, few, many or a class for expanded clones.

14	-	-	TRBV5-1	TRBJ2-7	TGCGCCAGCAGCTTGGCCACAGGGTATGACGAGCAGTACTTC	CASSLATGYDEQYF
18	once	TRBD2	TRBV2	TRBJ2-7	TGTGCCAGCAGTGAAGCGCGTTTTACCGGGACTAGCGGGTACGAGCAGTACTTC	CASSEARFTGTSGYEQYF
14	once	TRBD2	TRBV7-2	TRBJ2-5	TGTGCCAGCAGCGTCACTAGCGGGTTCGAGACCCAGTACTTC	CASSVTSGFETQYF
14	-	TRBD1	TRBV6-4	TRBJ1-1	TGTGCCAGCAGTGACTCGAACAGGGGTACTGAAGCTTTCTTT	CASSDSNRGTEAFF
13	-	-	TRBV6-5	TRBJ2-7	TGTGCCAGCAGTAGCACAGGAACCTACGAGCAGTACTTC	CASSSTGTYEQYF
16	once	-	TRBV9	TRBJ1-1	TGTGCCAGCAGCCCAGGTCCTGGGTCTGGTATCACTGAAGCTTTCTTT	CASSPGPGSGITEAFF
20	-	-	TRBV9	TRBJ2-1	TGTGCCAGCAGCCCCCACGGTGGGGCGGGGGCCGGATACACACGTAATGAGCAGTTCTTC	CASSPHGGAGAGYTRNEQFF
12	few	-	TRBV3-1/TRBV3-2	TRBJ1-2	TGTGCCAGCAGCCAAGTTGCTGCGGACTACACCTTC	CASSQVAADYTF
15	-	-	TRBV7-6	TRBJ1-1	TGTGCCAGCAGCCCAAATAGACGGGGGAACACTGAAGCTTTCTTT	CASSPNRRGNTEAFF
15	-	-	TRBV5-1	TRBJ2-3	TGCGCCAGCAGCTTGGCTGGGGGGGGCTCAGATACGCAGTATTTT	CASSLAGGGSDTQYF
18	-	-	TRBV5-6	TRBJ1-2	TGTGCCAGCAGCTTGGGGGGCCCAACAGGGATTGGTATCTATGGCTACACCTTC	CASSLGGPTGIGIYGYTF
16	-	TRBD2	TRBV3-1/TRBV3-2	TRBJ2-1	TGTGCCAGCAGCCAAGGTAGCGGGGGGGCCTACAATGAGCAGTTCTTC	CASSQGSGGAYNEQFF
16	-	-	TRBV3-1/TRBV3-2	TRBJ2-3	TGTGCCAGCAGCCTCCAACCGGCTAGCGTCACAGATACGCAGTATTTT	CASSLQPASVTDTQYF
11	-	-	TRBV27	TRBJ1-2	TGTGCCAGCAAAGACTCGGGTGGCTACACCTTC	CASKDSGGYTF
14	-	TRBD1	TRBV3-1/TRBV3-2	TRBJ1-6	TGTGCCAGCAGCGAGGGACAGTTAGATTCACCCCTCCACTTT	CASSEGQLDSPLHF
15	-	TRBD1	TRBV25-1	TRBJ2-3	TGTGCCAGCACCTACGACAGGGGTCTCACAGATACGCAGTATTTT	CASTYDRGLTDTQYF
13	-	-	TRBV19	TRBJ1-3	TGTGCCAGTACCAGGACAGCTGGAAACACCATATATTTT	CASTRTAGNTIYF
13	-	-	TRBV28	TRBJ2-7	TGTGCCAGCACCCGGACACTAACCTACGAGCAGTACTTC	CASTRTLTYEQYF
15	-	TRBD1	TRBV5-6	TRBJ1-4	TGTGCCAGCAGCTTTGGGACAGAAACTAATGAAAAACTGTTTTTT	CASSFGTETNEKLFF
15	-	-	TRBV19	TRBJ2-3	TGTGCCAGTAGTATTGTTGCAGGGCCGGGAGATACGCAGTATTTT	CASSIVAGPGDTQYF
13	-	TRBD1	TRBV30	TRBJ1-2	TGTGCCTGGGCGAAGGATTCAGGGGGTGGCTACACCTTC	CAWAKDSGGGYTF
14	once	-	TRBV15	TRBJ1-1	TGTGCCACCAGCAAACAACAGACGAACACTGAAGCTTTCTTT	CATSKQQTNTEAFF
13	-	-	TRBV5-5	TRBJ1-6	TGTGCCAGCAGCTTCAGTGTGGATTCACCCCTCCACTTT	CASSFSVDSPLHF
13	-	TRBD1	TRBV7-6	TRBJ2-7	TGTGCCAGCAGCTTAGAGACAGGGTACGAGCAGTACTTC	CASSLETGYEQYF
16	-	-	TRBV27	TRBJ1-2	TGTGCCAGCAGCCTTTACAGGACCTTCACTAACTATGGCTACACCTTC	CASSLYRTFTNYGYTF
13	-	TRBD1	TRBV5-4	TRBJ2-5	TGTGCCAGCAAGGGGACAGTCCAAGAGACCCAGTACTTC	CASKGTVQETQYF
15	-	-	TRBV6-5	TRBJ2-7	TGTGCCAGCAGGGAGGATGCGGGGGCCTCCTACGAGCAGTACTTC	CASREDAGASYEQYF
14	-	-	TRBV10-3	TRBJ1-2	TGTGCCATCAGTGTTGGACAGATTAACTATGGCTACACCTTC	CAISVGQINYGYTF
12	-	-	TRBV13	TRBJ2-2	TGTGCCAGCAGCTTCACGGCCGGGGAGCTGTTTTTT	CASSFTAGELFF
15	-	-	TRBV5-5	TRBJ1-5	TGTGCCAGCAGCCTATCTGGGCAGGGGAATCAGCCCCAGCATTTT	CASSLSGQGNQPQHF
16	-	TRBD2	TRBV5-4	TRBJ2-2	TGTGCCAGCAGCTTGGAGGGGCTAGCGGGGACCGGGGAGCTGTTTTTT	CASSLEGLAGTGELFF
14	-	-	TRBV5-4	TRBJ1-1	TGTGCCAGCAGCTTGGCAGGGTTTTACACTGAAGCTTTCTTT	CASSLAGFYTEAFF
15	-	TRBD1	TRBV14	TRBJ1-1	TGTGCCAGCAGCCAAGCGTCAGGGGGCGCCGGTGAAGCTTTCTTT	CASSQASGGAGEAFF
15	-	-	TRBV15	TRBJ2-2	TGTGCCACCAATAGGGGCCGCGCGAACACCGGGGAGCTGTTTTTT	CATNRGRANTGELFF
14	-	TRBD1	TRBV28	TRBJ1-5	TGTGCCAGCAGTTCAGGGGGTAGCAATCAGCCCCAGCATTTT	CASSSGGSNQPQHF
14	-	TRBD2	TRBV6-5	TRBJ2-2	TGTGCCAGCAGTTACGACCGACTAGCGGGGGAGCTGTTTTTT	CASSYDRLAGELFF
13	once	TRBD1	TRBV10-3	TRBJ1-1	TGTGCCATCAGTCGGGACAGCTACACTGAAGCTTTCTTT	CAISRDSYTEAFF
15	few	TRBD1	TRBV18	TRBJ1-1	TGTGCCAGCTCACCATCGTTGACAGGGGCCACTGAAGCTTTCTTT	CASSPSLTGATEAFF
16	once	-	TRBV24-1	TRBJ2-5	TGTGCCACCAGTGATTTGGGGTTGGTCGGGGAAGAGACCCAGTACTTC	CATSDLGLVGEETQYF
13	-	-	TRBV6-5	TRBJ2-7	TGTGCCAGCAGCTATACAGGGTCCCACGAGCAGTACTTC	CASSYTGSHEQYF
15	-	TRBD1	TRBV5-4	TRBJ1-1	TGTGCCAGCAGCTTCTCCGCGACAGGGGGCACTGAAGCTTTCTTT	CASSFSATGGTEAFF
16	-	-	TRBV6-1	TRBJ1-2	TGTGCCAGCAGTGCCCAGGAGGGATCCGAGGGTCCCGGCTACACCTTC	CASSAQEGSEGPGYTF
15	-	TRBD2	TRBV18	TRBJ2-3	TGTGCCAGCTCACCTCGGGGGGGAGCCTCAGATACGCAGTATTTT	CASSPRGGASDTQYF
16	-	TRBD1	TRBV7-9	TRBJ2-2	TGTGCCAGCAGCGCCTGGGACAGGTCTGACACCGGGGAGCTGTTTTTT	CASSAWDRSDTGELFF
14	-	TRBD2	TRBV2	TRBJ2-5	TGTGCCAGCAGGCGGGCCTCGGGAGGAGAGACCCAGTACTTC	CASRRASGGETQYF
16	-	-	TRBV4-1	TRBJ1-5	TGCGCCAGCAGCCAAGGAAGGGGCAATCGCAATCAGCCCCAGCATTTT	CASSQGRGNRNQPQHF
14	-	-	TRBV5-1	TRBJ1-1	TGCGCCAGCAGTTCGGACAGCATTAACACTGAAGCTTTCTTT	CASSSDSINTEAFF
17	-	TRBD1	TRBV14	TRBJ1-1	TGTGCCAGCAGCCAAGGCTCTCGCCAGGGGGCTTTAACTGAAGCTTTCTTT	CASSQGSRQGALTEAFF